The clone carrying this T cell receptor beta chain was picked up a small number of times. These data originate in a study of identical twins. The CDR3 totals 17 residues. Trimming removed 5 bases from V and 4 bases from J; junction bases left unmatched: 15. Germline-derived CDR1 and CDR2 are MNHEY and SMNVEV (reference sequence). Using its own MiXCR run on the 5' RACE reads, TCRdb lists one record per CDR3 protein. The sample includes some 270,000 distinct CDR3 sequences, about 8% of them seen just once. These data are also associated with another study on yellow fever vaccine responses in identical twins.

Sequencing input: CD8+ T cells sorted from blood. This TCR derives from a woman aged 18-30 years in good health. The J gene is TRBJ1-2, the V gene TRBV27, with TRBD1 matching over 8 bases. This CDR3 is CASSPRTGLRLPYGYTF. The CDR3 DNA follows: TGTGCCAGCAGTCCCCGGACAGGGCTACGATTACCCTATGGCTACACCTTC.